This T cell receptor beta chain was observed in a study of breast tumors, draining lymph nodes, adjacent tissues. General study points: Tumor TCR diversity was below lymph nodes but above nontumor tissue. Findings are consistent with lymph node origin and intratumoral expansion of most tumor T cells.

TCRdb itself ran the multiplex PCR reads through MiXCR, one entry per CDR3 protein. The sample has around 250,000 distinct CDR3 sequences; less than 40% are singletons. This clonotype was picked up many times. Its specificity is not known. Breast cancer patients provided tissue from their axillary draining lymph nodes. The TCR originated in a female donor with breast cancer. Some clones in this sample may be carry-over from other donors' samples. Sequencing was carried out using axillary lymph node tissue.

The DNA of the CDR3 is TGTGCCAGGCGAAGGACAGGGACGAACGATTCACCCCTCCACTTT. Protein sequence: CARRRTGTNDSPLHF. This chain connects TRBV6-8 to TRBJ1-6; TRBD1 aligns across 8 bases. CDR1 MNHGY and CDR2 SAAAGT come from the germline V gene. The CDR3 runs 15 residues. The junction had 12 bases not matched to a gene; V was cut back by 9 bases and J by 8 bases.